What follows are 14 T cell receptor beta chains derived from one specimen sequenced in a study of shared clonotypes between healthy human individuals (dated by TCRdb to 2018 to 2020). Library preparation used the immunoSEQ multiplex PCR assay. Imported from immuneACCESS, the table was reduced by TCRdb to in-frame sequences with V and J called. These copies leave out some clones; in studies compared against another copy, an unresolved V gene accounts for under half, and the cause of the remainder is not known. The sample table contains roughly 590,000 clones; only one count was recorded for roughly 95% of them. The leading ten clones occupy about 0.11% of the sample. CD8 naive samples were obtained by positive selection for CCR7 among CD45RO-negative cells, yielding a CD45RA+CCR7+ population from which TemRA cells were excluded. Specimen: naive CD8+ T cells sorted from blood. This sample's cell subset or site label indicates: CD45RA+CCR7+. Receptors were obtained from a woman in her twenties or thirties in good health.

This chain links TRBV14 with TRBJ2-1; TRBD2 matches at 8 bases. CDR3 length: 16 amino acids. Trimming cost V 0 bases and J 2 bases; bases outside gene matches: 3. The V gene's germline CDR1 is SGHDN and CDR2 FVKESK. The CDR3 DNA reads TGTGCCAGCAGCCAAGACCCGGGACTAGCCTACAATGAGCAGTTCTTC. This encodes CASSQDPGLAYNEQFF.

This sequence joins TRBV4-2 and TRBJ2-7; 7 nucleotides match TRBD2. V shed 0 bases, J shed 0 bases, and the junction held 8 bases outside the gene matches. Germline CDR1 is LGHNA and CDR2 is YNFKEQ. CDR3 length: 17 residues. The CDR3 DNA follows: TGTGCCAGCAGCCAAGAGGGAGGTGGCGGGGGCTCCTACGAGCAGTACTTC. It codes for CASSQEGGGGGSYEQYF.

J is TRBJ1-6 and V is TRBV28; a possible D gene is TRBD1 (5 bases). Trimming stripped 7 bases from V and 9 bases from J, with 16 bases between. This CDR3 is built from 14 residues. Germline CDR1 and CDR2: MDHEN and SYDVKM. In DNA, the CDR3 is TGTGCCAGCACCATCCAGGCTGGGGGTTCACCCCTCCACTTT. Protein product: CASTIQAGGSPLHF.

Here the CDR3 reads CASGKTVNYGYTF. The DNA for the CDR3 is TGTGCCAGCGGAAAAACGGTGAACTATGGCTACACCTTC. The chain links TRBV7-9 to TRBJ1-2; D is ambiguous. The length of the CDR3 is 13 residues. The V end lost 8 bases, the J end lost 2 bases, and 12 bases lay between the germline ends. Germline lookup yields CDR1 SEHNR and CDR2 FQNEAQ (reference sequence).

The chain recombines TRBV27 with TRBJ2-2; no firm D call. Germline CDR1 and CDR2: MNHEY and SMNVEV (reference sequence). This CDR3 contains 16 residues. V lost 0 bases and J lost 0, with 8 bases in between. CDR3 bases: TGTGCCAGCAGTTTATCCGAATCACCGAACACCGGGGAGCTGTTTTTT. This codes for CASSLSESPNTGELFF.

The chain combines TRBV27 with TRBJ2-1; D is unresolved. Germline V gene lookup returns CDR1 MNHEY and CDR2 SMNVEV (reference sequence). This CDR3 contains 14 residues. V was clipped by 4 bases and J by 2 bases, with 9 bases between them. The CDR3 DNA follows: TGTGCCAGCAGTTCCCCAGTAACCTACAATGAGCAGTTCTTC. The encoded protein is CASSSPVTYNEQFF.

This chain links TRBV23-1 with TRBJ1-5; the D gene is possibly TRBD1 (6 bases). TRBV23-1 is flagged as an ORF with uncertain function. There are 14 residues in the CDR3. The V gene lost 2 bases and the J gene lost 4 bases, with 9 bases spanning the gap. The CDR3, as DNA: TGCGCCAGCAGTCAACAGGGGATTAATCAGCCCCAGCATTTT. Translation gives CASSQQGINQPQHF.

The chain carries TRBV5-5 and TRBJ2-7, with D possibly being TRBD1 (6 bases). Germline CDR1 SGHKS, CDR2 YYEKEE (reference sequence). The CDR3 length is 14 residues. Trimming cost V 0 bases and J 3 bases, with 10 bases left between them. The CDR3 is CASSLAQGSYEQYF. The CDR3 DNA reads TGTGCCAGCAGCTTGGCGCAGGGGAGCTACGAGCAGTACTTC.

The gene calls are TRBV6-5 and TRBJ2-7, with unresolved D. The V end lost 6 bases, the J end lost 7 bases, and 16 bases lay between the germline ends. Looked up from germline, CDR1 is MNHEY and CDR2 is SVGAGI. The CDR3 sequence is 13 residues long. Here the CDR3 reads CASSNDALEEQYF. The CDR3 DNA sequence: TGTGCCAGCAGCAACGACGCTCTCGAGGAGCAGTACTTC.

V usage is TRBV7-9 and J usage is TRBJ2-3, with 8 bases lining up with TRBD1. From germline, CDR1 is SEHNR and CDR2 FQNEAQ (reference sequence). The V gene end was trimmed by 5 bases and the J gene end by 6 bases; junction bases not matched to a gene: 13. There are 16 residues in the CDR3. CDR3 loop: CASSTRVTGGRDTQYF. The CDR3 coding sequence is TGTGCCAGCAGCACCAGGGTAACAGGGGGTCGGGATACGCAGTATTTT.

The chain is built from TRBV11-2 and TRBJ2-3; 9 nucleotides match TRBD1. This CDR3 is 16 amino acids long. Germline CDR1 is SGHAT and CDR2 is FQNNGV. The junction had 6 bases not matched to a gene; V was cut back by 5 bases and J by 0 bases. This CDR3 reads CASSIWDRASTDTQYF. Written as DNA, the CDR3 is TGTGCCAGCAGCATATGGGACAGGGCTAGCACAGATACGCAGTATTTT.

This clone was detected only a few times. In the same sample, other DNA sequences code for this CDR3. V gene TRBV7-9 combines with J gene TRBJ1-5; D unresolved. Germline V gives CDR1 SEHNR, CDR2 FQNEAQ (reference sequence). The CDR3 length is 12 residues. The V end lost 3 bases, the J end lost 2 bases, and 2 bases lay between the germline ends. The CDR3 bases are TGTGCCAGCAGCTTGGGCAATCAGCCCCAGCATTTT. It translates to CASSLGNQPQHF.

The chain joins TRBV7-9 to TRBJ2-7, with no clear D. The CDR3 consists of 13 residues. V was clipped by 3 bases and J by 3 bases, with 9 bases between them. The V gene's germline CDR1 is SEHNR and CDR2 FQNEAQ (reference sequence). CDR3 sequence: CASSLASNYEQYF. CDR3 nucleotide sequence: TGTGCCAGCAGCTTGGCGAGTAACTACGAGCAGTACTTC.

The chain links TRBV28 to TRBJ2-1; 11 bases line up with TRBD2. The CDR3 runs to 14 residues. Trimming took 7 bases from V and 4 from J; bases not matched to a gene: 3. CDR1 and CDR2 from the germline V gene are MDHEN and SYDVKM. CDR3 nucleotides: TGTGCCAGCAAACCTAGCGGGAGGTACAATGAGCAGTTCTTC. Translation gives CASKPSGRYNEQFF.